Below, one TCR beta chain is given with its context. Trimming removed 1 base from V and 3 bases from J; junction bases left unmatched: 19. Per germline, CDR1 SGHVS and CDR2 FNYEAQ. The CDR3 totals 20 residues. Time point noted: cycle 4 day 1 (C4D1), after less than 7 weeks of nivolumab. There was relapse after autologous stem cell transplantation in every patient, and there was variation in brentuximab vedotin exposure. The sample belongs to a study of PD-1 blockade in classical Hodgkin lymphoma. Clones were read by immunoSEQ multiplex PCR, and TCRdb kept only the in-frame ones, dropping some. The sample records approximately 30,000 clones, over 55% being singletons.

This sequence was found in a human donor with classical Hodgkin lymphoma. Sequencing used peripheral blood mononuclear cells (PBMCs), obtained before the fourth cycle of nivolumab. The chain is built from TRBV7-6 and TRBJ1-2; TRBD1 matches 8 bases. CDR3 in DNA: TGTGCCAGCAGCTTAGAAGTGGAGGGGGACGCAGGGGGCGCCGACTATGGCTACACCTTC. It specifies CASSLEVEGDAGGADYGYTF.